This T cell receptor (beta chain) is from a study of cytomegalovirus exposure and HLA in healthy donors. The CDR3 spans 15 residues. V gave up 6 bases and J gave up 0 bases; unmatched junction bases: 7. Germline V gene data show CDR1 as SGHTA and CDR2 as FQGNSA. With 60 Vbeta and 13 Jbeta primers, the PCR was carried out. Clones were sequenced by immunoSEQ multiplex PCR, and TCRdb holds only the in-frame ones, with some missing. The data contain under 200,000 clones, 68% of them singletons. This clonotype was obtained from a woman aged 18-29 years in good health and CMV-seropositive. Sequencing used PBMCs. The chain has TRBV7-2 and TRBJ2-5, with TRBD2 matching 7 bases. The CDR3 sequence is CASRWGGSHQETQYF. The CDR3 coding sequence is TGTGCCAGCAGATGGGGCGGGAGCCACCAAGAGACCCAGTACTTC.